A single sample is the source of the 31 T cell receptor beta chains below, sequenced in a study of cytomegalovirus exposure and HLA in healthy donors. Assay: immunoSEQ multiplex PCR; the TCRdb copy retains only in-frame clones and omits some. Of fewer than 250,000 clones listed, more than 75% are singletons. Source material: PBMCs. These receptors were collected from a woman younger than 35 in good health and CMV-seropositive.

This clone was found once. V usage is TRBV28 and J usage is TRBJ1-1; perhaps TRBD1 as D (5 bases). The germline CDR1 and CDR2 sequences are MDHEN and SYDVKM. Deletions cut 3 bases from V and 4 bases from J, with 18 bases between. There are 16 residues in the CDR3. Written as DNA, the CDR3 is TGTGCCAGCAGTTTCTTAGGGGACTCGCGATCCACTGAAGCTTTCTTT. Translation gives CASSFLGDSRSTEAFF.

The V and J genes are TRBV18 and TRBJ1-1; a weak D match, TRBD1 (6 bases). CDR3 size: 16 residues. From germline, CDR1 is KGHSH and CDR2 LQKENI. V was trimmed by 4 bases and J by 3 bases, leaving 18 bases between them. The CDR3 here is CASSLFWGLSDTEAFF. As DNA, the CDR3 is TGTGCCAGCTCACTCTTCTGGGGGCTCTCCGACACTGAAGCTTTCTTT.

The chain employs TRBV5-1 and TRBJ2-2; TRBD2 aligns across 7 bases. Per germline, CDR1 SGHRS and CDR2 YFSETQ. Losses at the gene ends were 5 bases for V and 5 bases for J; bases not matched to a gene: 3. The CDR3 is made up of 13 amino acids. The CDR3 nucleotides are TGCGCCAGCAGGCTAGCGGATACCGGGGAGCTGTTTTTT. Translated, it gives CASRLADTGELFF.

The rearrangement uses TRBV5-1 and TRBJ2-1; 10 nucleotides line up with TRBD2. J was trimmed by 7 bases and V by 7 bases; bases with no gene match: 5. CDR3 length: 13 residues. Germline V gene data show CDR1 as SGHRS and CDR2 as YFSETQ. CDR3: CASGTSDLNEQFF. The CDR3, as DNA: TGCGCCAGCGGGACTAGCGACCTTAATGAGCAGTTCTTC.

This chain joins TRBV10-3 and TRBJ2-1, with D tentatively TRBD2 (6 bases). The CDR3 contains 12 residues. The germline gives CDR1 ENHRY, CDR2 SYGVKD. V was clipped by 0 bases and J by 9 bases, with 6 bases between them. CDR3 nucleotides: TGTGCCATCAGTGAGTCGGGAGGTGAGCAGTTCTTC. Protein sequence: CAISESGGEQFF.

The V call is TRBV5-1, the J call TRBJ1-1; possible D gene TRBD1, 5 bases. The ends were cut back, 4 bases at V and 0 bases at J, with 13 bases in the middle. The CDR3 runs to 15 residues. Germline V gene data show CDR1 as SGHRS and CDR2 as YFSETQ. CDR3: CASSPLTDMNTEAFF. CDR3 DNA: TGCGCCAGCAGCCCCTTGACAGACATGAACACTGAAGCTTTCTTT. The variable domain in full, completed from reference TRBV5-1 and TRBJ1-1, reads KAGVTQTPRYLIKTRGQQVTLSCSPISGHRSVSWYQQTPGQGLQFLFEYFSETQRNKGNFPGRFSGRQFSNSRSEMNVSTLELGDSALYLCASSPLTDMNTEAFFGQGTRLTVV.

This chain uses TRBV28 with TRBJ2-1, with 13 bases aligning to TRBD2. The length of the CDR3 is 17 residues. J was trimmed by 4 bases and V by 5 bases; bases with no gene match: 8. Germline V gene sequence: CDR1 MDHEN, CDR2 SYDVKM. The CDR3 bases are TGTGCCAGCAGTCCTTGGACTAGCGGGGGCCTTTACAATGAGCAGTTCTTC. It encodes CASSPWTSGGLYNEQFF.

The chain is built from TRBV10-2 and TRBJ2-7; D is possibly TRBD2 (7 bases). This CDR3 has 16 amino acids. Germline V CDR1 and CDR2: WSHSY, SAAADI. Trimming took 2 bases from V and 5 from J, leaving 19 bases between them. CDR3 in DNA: TGCGCCAGCAGTGAGGGGGGGGCGGGAGCTCAAAACGAGCAGTACTTC. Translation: CASSEGGAGAQNEQYF.

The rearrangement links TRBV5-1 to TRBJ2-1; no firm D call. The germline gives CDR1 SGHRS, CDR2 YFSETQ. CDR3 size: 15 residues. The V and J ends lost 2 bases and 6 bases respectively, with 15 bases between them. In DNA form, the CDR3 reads TGCGCCAGCAGCTTAGGCGGTACCGGTCTCAATGAGCAGTTCTTC. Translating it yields CASSLGGTGLNEQFF.

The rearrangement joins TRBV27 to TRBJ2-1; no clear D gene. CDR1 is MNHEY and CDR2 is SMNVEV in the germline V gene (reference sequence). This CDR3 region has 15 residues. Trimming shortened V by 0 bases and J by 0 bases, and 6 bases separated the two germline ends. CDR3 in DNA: TGTGCCAGCAGTTTATCGGAGAGCTCCTACAATGAGCAGTTCTTC. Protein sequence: CASSLSESSYNEQFF.

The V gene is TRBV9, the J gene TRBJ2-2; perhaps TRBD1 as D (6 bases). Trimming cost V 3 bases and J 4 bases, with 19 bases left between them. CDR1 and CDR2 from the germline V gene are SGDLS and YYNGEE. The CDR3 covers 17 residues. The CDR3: CASSATPTGPLTGELFF. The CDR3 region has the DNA TGTGCCAGCAGCGCTACACCGACAGGCCCACTCACCGGGGAGCTGTTTTTT. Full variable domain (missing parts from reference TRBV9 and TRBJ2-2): DSGVTQTPKHLITATGQRVTLRCSPRSGDLSVYWYQQSLDQGLQFLIQYYNGEERAKGNILERFSAQQFPDLHSELNLSSLELGDSALYFCASSATPTGPLTGELFFGEGSRLTVL.

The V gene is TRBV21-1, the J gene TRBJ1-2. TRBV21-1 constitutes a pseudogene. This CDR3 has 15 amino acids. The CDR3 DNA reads TGTGCCAGCCCGGGAGGGGCACGCCCTAACTATGGCTACACCTTC. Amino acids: CASPGGARPNYGYTF.

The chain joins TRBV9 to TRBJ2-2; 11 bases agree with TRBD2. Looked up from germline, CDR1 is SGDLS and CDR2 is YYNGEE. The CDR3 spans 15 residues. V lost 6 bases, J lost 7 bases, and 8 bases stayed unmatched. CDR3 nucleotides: TGTGCCAGCATCTCTGATCTAGCGGGAGGCGGGGAGCTGTTTTTT. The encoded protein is CASISDLAGGGELFF.

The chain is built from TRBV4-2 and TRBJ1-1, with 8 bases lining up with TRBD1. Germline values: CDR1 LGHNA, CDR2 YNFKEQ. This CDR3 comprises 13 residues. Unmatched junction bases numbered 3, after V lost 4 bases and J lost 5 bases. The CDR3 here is CASSPGGETEAFF. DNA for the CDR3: TGTGCCAGCAGCCCAGGGGGCGAGACTGAAGCTTTCTTT.

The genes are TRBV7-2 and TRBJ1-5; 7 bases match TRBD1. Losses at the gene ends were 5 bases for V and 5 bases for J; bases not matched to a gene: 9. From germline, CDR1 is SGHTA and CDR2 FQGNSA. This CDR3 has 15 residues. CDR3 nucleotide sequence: TGTGCCAGCAGCCTCACGGGGCAGGGGGATCAGCCCCAGCATTTT. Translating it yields CASSLTGQGDQPQHF. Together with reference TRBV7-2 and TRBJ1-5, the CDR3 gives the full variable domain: GAGVSQSPSNKVTEKGKDVELRCDPISGHTALYWYRQSLGQGLEFLIYFQGNSAPDKSGLPSDRFSAERTGGSVSTLTIQRTQQEDSAVYLCASSLTGQGDQPQHFGDGTRLSIL.

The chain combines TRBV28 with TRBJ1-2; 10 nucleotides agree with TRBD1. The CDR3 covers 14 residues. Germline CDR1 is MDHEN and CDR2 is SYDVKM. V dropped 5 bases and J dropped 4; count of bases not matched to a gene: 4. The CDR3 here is CASSAGTGVYGYTF. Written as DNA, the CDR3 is TGTGCCAGCAGTGCCGGGACAGGGGTCTATGGCTACACCTTC.

CDR3 sequence: CASSQDPTPDTEAFF. As DNA, the CDR3 is TGTGCCAGCAGCCAAGACCCCACCCCGGACACTGAAGCTTTCTTT. V usage is TRBV4-2 and J usage is TRBJ1-1; no clear D. The ends were cut back, 0 bases at V and 3 bases at J, with 11 bases in the middle. Germline lookup yields CDR1 LGHNA and CDR2 YNFKEQ. The length of the CDR3 is 15 residues.

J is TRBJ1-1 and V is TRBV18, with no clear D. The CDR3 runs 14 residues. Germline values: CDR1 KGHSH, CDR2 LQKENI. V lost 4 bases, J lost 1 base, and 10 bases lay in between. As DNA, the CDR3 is TGTGCCAGCTCACTTCGGCGGGGGAACACTGAAGCTTTCTTT. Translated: CASSLRRGNTEAFF.

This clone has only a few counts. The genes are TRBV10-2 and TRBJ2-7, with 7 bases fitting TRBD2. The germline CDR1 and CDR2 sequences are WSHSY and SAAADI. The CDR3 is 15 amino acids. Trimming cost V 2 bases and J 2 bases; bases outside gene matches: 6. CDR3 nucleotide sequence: TGCGCCAGCAGTGAGAACGGGGGGTTCCCCTACGAGCAGTACTTC. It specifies CASSENGGFPYEQYF.

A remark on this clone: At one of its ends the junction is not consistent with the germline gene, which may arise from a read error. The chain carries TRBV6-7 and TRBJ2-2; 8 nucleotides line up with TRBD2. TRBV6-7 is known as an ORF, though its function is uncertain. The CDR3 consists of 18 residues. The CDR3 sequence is CASSHSLRREEWTGELFF. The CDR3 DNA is TGTGCCAGCAGTCACTCCCTCAGGCGGGAGGAATGGACCGGGGAGCTGTTTTTT.

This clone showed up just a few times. The CDR3 DNA is TGTGCCAGCAGCCAAAGAACAGGGGGGGAGGAAGCTTTCTTT. Translating gives CASSQRTGGEEAFF. This sequence joins TRBV14 and TRBJ1-1; TRBD1 matches 8 bases. V lost 2 bases to trimming and J lost 8 bases; unmatched junction nucleotides: 7. CDR1 and CDR2 from the germline V gene are SGHDN and FVKESK. The CDR3 covers 14 residues.

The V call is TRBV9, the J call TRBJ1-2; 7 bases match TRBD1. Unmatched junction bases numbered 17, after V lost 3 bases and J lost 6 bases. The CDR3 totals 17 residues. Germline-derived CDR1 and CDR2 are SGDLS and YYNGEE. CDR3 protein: CASSGTPWGRTGHGYTF. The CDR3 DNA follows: TGTGCCAGCAGCGGAACCCCTTGGGGAAGGACAGGCCATGGCTACACCTTC. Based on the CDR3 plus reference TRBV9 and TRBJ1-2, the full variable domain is DSGVTQTPKHLITATGQRVTLRCSPRSGDLSVYWYQQSLDQGLQFLIQYYNGEERAKGNILERFSAQQFPDLHSELNLSSLELGDSALYFCASSGTPWGRTGHGYTFGSGTRLTVV.

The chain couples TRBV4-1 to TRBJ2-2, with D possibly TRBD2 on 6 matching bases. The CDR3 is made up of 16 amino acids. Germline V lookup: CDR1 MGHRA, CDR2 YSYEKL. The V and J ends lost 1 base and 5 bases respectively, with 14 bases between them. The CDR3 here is CASSQVGGMGTGELFF. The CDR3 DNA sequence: TGCGCCAGCAGCCAAGTGGGGGGAATGGGGACCGGGGAGCTGTTTTTT.

This CDR3 reads CSVEVRGQGPRRSWAFF. The CDR3 region has the DNA TGCAGCGTTGAAGTCCGGGGACAGGGTCCGCGTCGAAGCTGGGCTTTCTTT. The V and J genes are TRBV29-1 and TRBJ1-1, with 9 bases lining up with TRBD1. Trimming removed 1 base from V and 11 bases from J; junction bases left unmatched: 20. CDR3 length: 17 amino acids. Germline V CDR1 and CDR2: SQVTM, ANQGSEA.

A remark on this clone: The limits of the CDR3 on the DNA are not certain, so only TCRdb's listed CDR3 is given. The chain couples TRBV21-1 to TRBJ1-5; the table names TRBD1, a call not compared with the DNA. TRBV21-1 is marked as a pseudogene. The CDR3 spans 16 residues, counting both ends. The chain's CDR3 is CASSKVAQGSNQPQHF.

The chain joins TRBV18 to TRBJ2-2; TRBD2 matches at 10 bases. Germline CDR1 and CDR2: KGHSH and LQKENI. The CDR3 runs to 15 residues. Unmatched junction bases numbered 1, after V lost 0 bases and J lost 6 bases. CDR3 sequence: CASSPPSGRAGELFF. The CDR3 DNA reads TGTGCCAGCTCACCACCGAGCGGGAGGGCCGGGGAGCTGTTTTTT.

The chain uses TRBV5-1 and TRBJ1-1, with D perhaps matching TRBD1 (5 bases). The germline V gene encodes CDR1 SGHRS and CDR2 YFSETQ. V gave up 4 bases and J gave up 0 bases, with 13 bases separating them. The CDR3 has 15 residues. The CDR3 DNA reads TGCGCCAGCAGCCGGGGGGGGAACTTGAACACTGAAGCTTTCTTT. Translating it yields CASSRGGNLNTEAFF.

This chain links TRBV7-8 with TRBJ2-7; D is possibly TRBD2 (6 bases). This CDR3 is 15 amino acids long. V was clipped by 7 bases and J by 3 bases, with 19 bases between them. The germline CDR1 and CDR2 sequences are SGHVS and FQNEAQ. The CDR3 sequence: CASTSGGTRIYEQYF. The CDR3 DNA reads TGTGCCAGCACCTCCGGGGGAACCAGAATCTACGAGCAGTACTTC.

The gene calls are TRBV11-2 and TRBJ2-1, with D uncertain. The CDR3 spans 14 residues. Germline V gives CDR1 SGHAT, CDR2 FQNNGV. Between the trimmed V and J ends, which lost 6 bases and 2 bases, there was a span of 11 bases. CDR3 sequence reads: CASSKFTTYNEQFF. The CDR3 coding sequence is TGTGCCAGCAGTAAATTTACTACCTACAATGAGCAGTTCTTC.

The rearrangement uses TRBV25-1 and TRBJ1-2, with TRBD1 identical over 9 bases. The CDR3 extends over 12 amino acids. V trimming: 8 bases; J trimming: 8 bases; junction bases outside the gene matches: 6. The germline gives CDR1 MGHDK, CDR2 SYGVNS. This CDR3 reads CASGDRGMGYTF. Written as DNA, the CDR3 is TGTGCCAGCGGCGACAGGGGGATGGGCTACACCTTC.

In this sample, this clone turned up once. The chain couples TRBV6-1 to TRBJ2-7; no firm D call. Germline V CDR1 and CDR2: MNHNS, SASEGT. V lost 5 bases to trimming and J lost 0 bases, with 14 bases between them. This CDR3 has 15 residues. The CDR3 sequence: CASSRLSPPSYEQYF. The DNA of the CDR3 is TGTGCCAGCAGTCGGTTGAGTCCCCCCTCCTACGAGCAGTACTTC.